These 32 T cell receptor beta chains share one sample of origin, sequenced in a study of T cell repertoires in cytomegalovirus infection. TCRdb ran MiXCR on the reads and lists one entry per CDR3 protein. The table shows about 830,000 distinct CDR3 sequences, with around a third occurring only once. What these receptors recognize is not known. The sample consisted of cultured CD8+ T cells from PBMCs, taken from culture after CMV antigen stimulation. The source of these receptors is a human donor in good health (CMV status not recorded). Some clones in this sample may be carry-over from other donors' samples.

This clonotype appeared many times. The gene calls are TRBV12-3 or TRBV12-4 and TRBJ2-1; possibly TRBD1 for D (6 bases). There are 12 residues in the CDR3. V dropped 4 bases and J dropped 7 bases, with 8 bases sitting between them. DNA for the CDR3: TGTGCCAGCAGTTACAGGGAAAATGAGCAGTTCTTC. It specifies CASSYRENEQFF.

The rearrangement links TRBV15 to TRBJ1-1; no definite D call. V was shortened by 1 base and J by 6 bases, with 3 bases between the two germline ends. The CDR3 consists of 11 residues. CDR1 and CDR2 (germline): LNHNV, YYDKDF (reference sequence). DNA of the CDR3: TGTGCCACCAGCAGAGCATCTGAAGCTTTCTTT. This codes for CATSRASEAFF. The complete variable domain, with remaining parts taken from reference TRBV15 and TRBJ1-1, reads DAMVIQNPRYQVTQFGKPVTLSCSQTLNHNVMYWYQQKSSQAPKLLFHYYDKDFNNEADTPDNFQSRRPNTSFCFLDIRSPGLGDTAMYLCATSRASEAFFGQGTRLTVV.

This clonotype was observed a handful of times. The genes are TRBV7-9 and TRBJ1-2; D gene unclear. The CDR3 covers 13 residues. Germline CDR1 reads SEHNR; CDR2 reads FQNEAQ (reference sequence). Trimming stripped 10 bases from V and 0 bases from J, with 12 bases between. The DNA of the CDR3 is TGTGCCACCACCGGAGAACCTAACTATGGCTACACCTTC. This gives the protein CATTGEPNYGYTF. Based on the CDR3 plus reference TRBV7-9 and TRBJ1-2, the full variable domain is DTGVSQNPRHKITKRGQNVTFRCDPISEHNRLYWYRQTLGQGPEFLTYFQNEAQLEKSRLLSDRFSAERPKGSFSTLEIQRTEQGDSAMYLCATTGEPNYGYTFGSGTRLTVV.

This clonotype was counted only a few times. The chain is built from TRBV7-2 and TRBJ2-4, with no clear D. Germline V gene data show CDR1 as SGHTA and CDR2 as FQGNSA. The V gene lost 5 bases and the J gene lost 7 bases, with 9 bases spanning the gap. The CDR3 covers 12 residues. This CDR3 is CASSVLENIQYF. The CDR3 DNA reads TGTGCCAGCAGCGTTCTAGAGAACATTCAGTACTTC.

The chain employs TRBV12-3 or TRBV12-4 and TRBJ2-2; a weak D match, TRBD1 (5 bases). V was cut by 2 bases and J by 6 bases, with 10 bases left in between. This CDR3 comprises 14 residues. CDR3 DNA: TGTGCCAGCAGTTTAAAGGGGAATTCCGGGGAGCTGTTTTTT. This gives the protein CASSLKGNSGELFF.

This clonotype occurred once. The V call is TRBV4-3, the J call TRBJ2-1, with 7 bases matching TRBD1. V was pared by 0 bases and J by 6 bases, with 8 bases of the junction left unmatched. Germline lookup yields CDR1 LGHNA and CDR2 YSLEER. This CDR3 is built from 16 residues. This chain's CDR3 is CASSQDPSQGINEQFF. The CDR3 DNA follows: TGCGCCAGCAGCCAAGATCCCTCACAGGGGATCAATGAGCAGTTCTTC.

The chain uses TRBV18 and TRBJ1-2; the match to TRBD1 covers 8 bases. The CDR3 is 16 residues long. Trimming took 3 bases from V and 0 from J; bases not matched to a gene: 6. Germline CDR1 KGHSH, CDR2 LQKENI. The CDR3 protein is CASSPGTGRANYGYTF. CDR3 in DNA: TGTGCCAGCTCACCCGGGACAGGTCGAGCTAACTATGGCTACACCTTC. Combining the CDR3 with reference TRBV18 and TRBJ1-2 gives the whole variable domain NAGVMQNPRHLVRRRGQEARLRCSPMKGHSHVYWYRQLPEEGLKFMVYLQKENIIDESGMPKERFSAEFPKEGPSILRIQQVVRGDSAAYFCASSPGTGRANYGYTFGSGTRLTVV.

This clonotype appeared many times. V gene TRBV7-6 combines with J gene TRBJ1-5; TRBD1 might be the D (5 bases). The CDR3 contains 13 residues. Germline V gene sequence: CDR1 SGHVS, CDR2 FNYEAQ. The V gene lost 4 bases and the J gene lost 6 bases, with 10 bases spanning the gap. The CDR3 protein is CASSWGGSQPQHF. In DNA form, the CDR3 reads TGTGCCAGCAGCTGGGGCGGGAGTCAGCCCCAGCATTTT.

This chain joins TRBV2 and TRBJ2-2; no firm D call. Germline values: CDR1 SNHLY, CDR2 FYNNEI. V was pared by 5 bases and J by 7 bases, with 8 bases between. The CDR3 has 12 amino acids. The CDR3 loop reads CASSPESGELFF. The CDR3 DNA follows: TGTGCCAGCAGTCCAGAAAGCGGGGAGCTGTTTTTT.

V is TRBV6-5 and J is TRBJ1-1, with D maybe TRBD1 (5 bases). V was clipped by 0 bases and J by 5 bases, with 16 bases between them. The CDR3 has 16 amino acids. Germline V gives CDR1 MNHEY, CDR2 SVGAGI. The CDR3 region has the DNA TGTGCCAGCAGTTACTCACTTGGGACGGCTGGTACTGAAGCTTTCTTT. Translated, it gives CASSYSLGTAGTEAFF.

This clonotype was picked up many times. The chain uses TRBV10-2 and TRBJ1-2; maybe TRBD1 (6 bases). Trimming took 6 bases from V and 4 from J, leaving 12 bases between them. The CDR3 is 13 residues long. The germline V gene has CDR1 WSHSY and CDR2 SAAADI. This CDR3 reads CASRSMDSYGYTF. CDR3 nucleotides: TGCGCCAGCAGATCGATGGACAGCTATGGCTACACCTTC.

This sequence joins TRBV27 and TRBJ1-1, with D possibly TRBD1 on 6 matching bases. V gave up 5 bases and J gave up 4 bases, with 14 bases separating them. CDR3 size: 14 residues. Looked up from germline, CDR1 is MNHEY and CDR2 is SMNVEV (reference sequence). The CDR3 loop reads CASSVGAGTTEAFF. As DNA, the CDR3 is TGTGCCAGCAGTGTGGGGGCAGGGACCACTGAAGCTTTCTTT.

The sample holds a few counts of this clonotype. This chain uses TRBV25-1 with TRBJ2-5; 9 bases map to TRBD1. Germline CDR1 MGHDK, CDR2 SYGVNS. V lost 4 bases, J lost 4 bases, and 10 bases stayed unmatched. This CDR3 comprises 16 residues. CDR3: CASSAPGQGGGETQYF. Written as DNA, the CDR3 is TGTGCCAGCAGTGCTCCGGGACAGGGAGGTGGAGAGACCCAGTACTTC.

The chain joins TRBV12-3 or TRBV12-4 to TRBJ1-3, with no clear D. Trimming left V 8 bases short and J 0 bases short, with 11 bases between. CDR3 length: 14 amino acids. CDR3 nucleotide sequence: TGTGCCAGCGATCGGAGCAACTCTGGAAACACCATATATTTT. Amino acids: CASDRSNSGNTIYF.

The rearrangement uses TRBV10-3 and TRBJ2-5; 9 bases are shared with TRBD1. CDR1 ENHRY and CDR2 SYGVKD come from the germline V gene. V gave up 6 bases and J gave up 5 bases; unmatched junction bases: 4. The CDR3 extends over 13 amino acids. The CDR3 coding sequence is TGTGCCATCAGCACAGGGGGCGGGGAGACCCAGTACTTC. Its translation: CAISTGGGETQYF.

CDR3 in amino acids: CASSISGSGVEQYF. In nucleotides, the CDR3 is TGTGCCAGCAGTATTAGCGGGAGCGGGGTCGAGCAGTACTTC. The chain has TRBV6-1 and TRBJ2-7, with TRBD2 matching over 9 bases. CDR3 length: 14 residues. Germline V gives CDR1 MNHNS, CDR2 SASEGT. Trimming at V came to 5 bases and at J to 6 bases, leaving 8 bases not matched to a gene.

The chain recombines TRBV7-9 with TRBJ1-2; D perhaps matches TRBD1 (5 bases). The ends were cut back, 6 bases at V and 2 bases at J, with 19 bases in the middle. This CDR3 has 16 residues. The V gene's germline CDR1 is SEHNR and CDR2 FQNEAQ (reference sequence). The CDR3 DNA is TGTGCCAGCAGGGAAGAAGCAGGGAGGGCCAACTATGGCTACACCTTC. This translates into CASREEAGRANYGYTF.

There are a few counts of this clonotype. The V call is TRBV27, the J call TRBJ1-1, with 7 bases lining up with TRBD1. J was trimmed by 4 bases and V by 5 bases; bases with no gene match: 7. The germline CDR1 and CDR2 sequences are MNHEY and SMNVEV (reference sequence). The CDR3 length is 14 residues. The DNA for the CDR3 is TGTGCCAGCAGTCCCGACAGGGTCCTCACTGAAGCTTTCTTT. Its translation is CASSPDRVLTEAFF.

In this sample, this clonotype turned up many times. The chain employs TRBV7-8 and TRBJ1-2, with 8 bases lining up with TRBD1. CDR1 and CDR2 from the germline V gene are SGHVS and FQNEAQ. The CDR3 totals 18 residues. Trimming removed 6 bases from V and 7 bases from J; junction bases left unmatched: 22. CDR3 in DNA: TGTGCCAGCAGTCCTTTTCGGGCAGGGGGCTTTCGGTTCGGTGGCTACACCTTC. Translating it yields CASSPFRAGGFRFGGYTF.

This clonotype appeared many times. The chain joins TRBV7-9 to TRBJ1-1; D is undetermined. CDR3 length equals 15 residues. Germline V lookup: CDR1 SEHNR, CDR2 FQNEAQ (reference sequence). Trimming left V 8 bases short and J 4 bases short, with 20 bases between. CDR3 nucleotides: TGTGCCAGCTACCCCATAGGACGCGCGGGCACTGAAGCTTTCTTT. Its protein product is CASYPIGRAGTEAFF.

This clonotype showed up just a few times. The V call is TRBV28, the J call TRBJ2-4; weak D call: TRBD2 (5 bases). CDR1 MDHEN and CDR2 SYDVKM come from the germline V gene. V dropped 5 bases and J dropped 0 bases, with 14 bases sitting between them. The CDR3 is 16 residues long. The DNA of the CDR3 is TGTGCCAGCAGTCCACGGACTTTTATAGCCAAAAACATTCAGTACTTC. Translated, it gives CASSPRTFIAKNIQYF.

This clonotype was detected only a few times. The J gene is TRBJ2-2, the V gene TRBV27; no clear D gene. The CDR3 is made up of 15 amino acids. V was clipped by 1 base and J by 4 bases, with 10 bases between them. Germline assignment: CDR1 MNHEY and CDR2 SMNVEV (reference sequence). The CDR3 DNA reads TGTGCCAGCAGTTTATTGGGCGTGCTCACCGGGGAGCTGTTTTTT. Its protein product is CASSLLGVLTGELFF.

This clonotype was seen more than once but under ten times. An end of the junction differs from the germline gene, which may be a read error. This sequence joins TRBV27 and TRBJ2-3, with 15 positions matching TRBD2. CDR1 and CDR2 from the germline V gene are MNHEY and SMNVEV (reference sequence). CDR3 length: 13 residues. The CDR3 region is CASSLSRTSGGDF. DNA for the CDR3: TGTGCCAGCAGTTTATCGAGGACTAGCGGGGGGGATTTT.

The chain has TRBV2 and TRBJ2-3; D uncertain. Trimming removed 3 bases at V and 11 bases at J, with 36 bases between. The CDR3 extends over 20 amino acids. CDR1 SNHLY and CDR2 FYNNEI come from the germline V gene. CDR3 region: CASSDLSPFVGLGGSVRQYF. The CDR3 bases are TGTGCCAGCAGTGATCTTTCACCCTTTGTGGGTCTCGGTGGTAGTGTAAGGCAGTATTTT.

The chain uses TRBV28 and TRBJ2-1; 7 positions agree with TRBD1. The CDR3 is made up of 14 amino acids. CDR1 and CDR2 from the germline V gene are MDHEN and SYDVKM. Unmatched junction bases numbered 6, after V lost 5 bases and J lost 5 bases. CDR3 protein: CASSQWDRNNEQFF. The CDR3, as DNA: TGTGCCAGCAGTCAATGGGACAGAAACAATGAGCAGTTCTTC. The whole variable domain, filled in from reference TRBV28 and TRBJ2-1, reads DVKVTQSSRYLVKRTGEKVFLECVQDMDHENMFWYRQDPGLGLRLIYFSYDVKMKEKGDIPEGYSVSREKKERFSLILESASTNQTSMYLCASSQWDRNNEQFFGPGTRLTVL.

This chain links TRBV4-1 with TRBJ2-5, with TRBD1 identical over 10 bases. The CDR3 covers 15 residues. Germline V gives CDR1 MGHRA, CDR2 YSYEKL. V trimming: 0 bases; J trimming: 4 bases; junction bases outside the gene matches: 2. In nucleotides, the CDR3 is TGCGCCAGCAGCCAAGACAGGGACAGGGGAGAGACCCAGTACTTC. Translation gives CASSQDRDRGETQYF.

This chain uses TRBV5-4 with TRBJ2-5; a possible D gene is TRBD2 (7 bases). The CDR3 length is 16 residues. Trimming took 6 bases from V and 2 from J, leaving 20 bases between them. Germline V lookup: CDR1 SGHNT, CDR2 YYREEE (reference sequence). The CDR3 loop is CASTPGGALDQETQYF. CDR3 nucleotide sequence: TGTGCCAGCACCCCGGGGGGCGCGCTGGATCAAGAGACCCAGTACTTC.

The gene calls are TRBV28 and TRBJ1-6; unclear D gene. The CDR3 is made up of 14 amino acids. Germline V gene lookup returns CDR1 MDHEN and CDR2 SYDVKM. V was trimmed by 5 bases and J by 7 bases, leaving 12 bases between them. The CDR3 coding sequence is TGTGCCAGCAGTCCGCCGCCCACGAATTCACCCCTCCACTTT. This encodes CASSPPPTNSPLHF. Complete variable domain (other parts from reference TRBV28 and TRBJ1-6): DVKVTQSSRYLVKRTGEKVFLECVQDMDHENMFWYRQDPGLGLRLIYFSYDVKMKEKGDIPEGYSVSREKKERFSLILESASTNQTSMYLCASSPPPTNSPLHFGNGTRLTVT.

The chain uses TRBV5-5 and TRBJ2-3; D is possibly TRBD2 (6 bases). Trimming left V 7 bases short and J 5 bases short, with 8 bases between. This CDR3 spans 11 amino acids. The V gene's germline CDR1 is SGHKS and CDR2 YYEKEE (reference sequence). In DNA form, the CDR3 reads TGTGCCAGCTGGGAGGTAGATACGCAGTATTTT. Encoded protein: CASWEVDTQYF.

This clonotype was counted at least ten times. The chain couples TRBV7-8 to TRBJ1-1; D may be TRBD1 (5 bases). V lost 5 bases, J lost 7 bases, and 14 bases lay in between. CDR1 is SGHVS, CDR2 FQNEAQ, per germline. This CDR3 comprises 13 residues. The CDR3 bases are TGTGCCAGCAGCGAAGCCGGACACAATGAAGCTTTCTTT. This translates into CASSEAGHNEAFF.

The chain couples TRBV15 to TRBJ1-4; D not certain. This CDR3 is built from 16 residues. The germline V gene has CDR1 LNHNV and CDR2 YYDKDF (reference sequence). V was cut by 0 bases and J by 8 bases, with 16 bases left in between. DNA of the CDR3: TGTGCCACCAGCAGAGATGCGGAAAGGAGGTGGGAAAAACTGTTTTTT. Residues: CATSRDAERRWEKLFF.

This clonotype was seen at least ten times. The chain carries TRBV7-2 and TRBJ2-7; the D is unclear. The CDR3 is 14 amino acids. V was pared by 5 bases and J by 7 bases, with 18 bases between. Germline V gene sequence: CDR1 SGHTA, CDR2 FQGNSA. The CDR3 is CASSTMTMGGEQYF. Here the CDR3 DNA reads TGTGCCAGCAGCACCATGACAATGGGTGGGGAGCAGTACTTC.